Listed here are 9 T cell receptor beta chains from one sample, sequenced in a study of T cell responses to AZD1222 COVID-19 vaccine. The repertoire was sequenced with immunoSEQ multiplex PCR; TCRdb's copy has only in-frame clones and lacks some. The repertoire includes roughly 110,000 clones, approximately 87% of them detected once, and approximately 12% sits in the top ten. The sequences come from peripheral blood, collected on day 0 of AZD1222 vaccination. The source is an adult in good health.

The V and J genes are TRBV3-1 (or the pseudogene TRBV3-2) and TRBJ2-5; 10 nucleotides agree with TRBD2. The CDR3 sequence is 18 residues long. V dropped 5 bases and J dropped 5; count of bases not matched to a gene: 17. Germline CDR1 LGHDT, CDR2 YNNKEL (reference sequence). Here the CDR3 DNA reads TGTGCCAGCAGCTCACAGCTTATAGCGGGAGGCCGAGGGGAGACCCAGTACTTC. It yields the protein CASSSQLIAGGRGETQYF.

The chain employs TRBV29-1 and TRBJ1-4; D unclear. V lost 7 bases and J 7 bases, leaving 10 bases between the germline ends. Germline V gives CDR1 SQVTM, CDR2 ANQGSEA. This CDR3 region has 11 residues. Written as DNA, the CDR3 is TGCAGCGCCCGTCTGGCTGAAAAACTGTTTTTT. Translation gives CSARLAEKLFF. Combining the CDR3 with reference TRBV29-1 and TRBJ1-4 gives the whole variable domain SAVISQKPSRDICQRGTSLTIQCQVDSQVTMMFWYRQQPGQSLTLIATANQGSEATYESGFVIDKFPISRPNLTFSTLTVSNMSPEDSSIYLCSARLAEKLFFGSGTQLSVL.

CDR3 bases: TGTGCCAGCTCACCGGGCAGGGCCCCACCCGGAACCCAGCATTTT. This codes for CASSPGRAPPGTQHF. The rearrangement joins TRBV18 to TRBJ1-5, with D maybe TRBD1 (5 bases). Trimming took 3 bases from V and 11 from J, leaving 20 bases between them. This CDR3 is built from 15 residues. The germline gives CDR1 KGHSH, CDR2 LQKENI.

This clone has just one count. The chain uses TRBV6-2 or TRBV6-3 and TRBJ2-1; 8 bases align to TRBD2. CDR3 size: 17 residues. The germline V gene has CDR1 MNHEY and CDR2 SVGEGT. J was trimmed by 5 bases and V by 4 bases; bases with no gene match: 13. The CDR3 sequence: CASSFQTTSARDNEQFF. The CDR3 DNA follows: TGTGCCAGCAGTTTCCAAACGACTAGCGCGAGGGACAATGAGCAGTTCTTC.

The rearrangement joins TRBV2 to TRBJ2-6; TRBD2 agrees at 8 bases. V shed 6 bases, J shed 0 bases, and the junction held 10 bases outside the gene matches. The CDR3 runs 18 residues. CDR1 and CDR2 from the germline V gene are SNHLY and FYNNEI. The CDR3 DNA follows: TGTGCCAGCAGCTCAACCCTAGCGGGTCTCTCTGGGGCCAACGTCCTGACTTTC. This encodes CASSSTLAGLSGANVLTF.

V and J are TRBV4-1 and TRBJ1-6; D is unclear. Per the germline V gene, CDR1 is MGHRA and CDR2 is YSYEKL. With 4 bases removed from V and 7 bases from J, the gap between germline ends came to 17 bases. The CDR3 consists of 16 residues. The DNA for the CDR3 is TGCGCCAGCAGCCTGGACGGGATCCCAACGAATTCACCCCTCCACTTT. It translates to CASSLDGIPTNSPLHF.

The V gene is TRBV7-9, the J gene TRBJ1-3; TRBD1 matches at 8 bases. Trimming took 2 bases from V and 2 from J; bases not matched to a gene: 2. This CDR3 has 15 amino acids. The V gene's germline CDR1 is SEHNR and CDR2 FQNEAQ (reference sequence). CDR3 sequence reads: CASSLSQGAGNTIYF. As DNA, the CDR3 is TGTGCCAGCAGCTTATCACAGGGGGCTGGAAACACCATATATTTT.

The CDR3 is CASSQADTQYF. The CDR3, as DNA: TGTGCCAGCAGCCAAGCTGATACGCAGTATTTT. The chain uses TRBV14 and TRBJ2-3; D is uncertain. The V gene's germline CDR1 is SGHDN and CDR2 FVKESK. Trimming left V 1 base short and J 6 bases short, with 2 bases between. This CDR3 has 11 amino acids.

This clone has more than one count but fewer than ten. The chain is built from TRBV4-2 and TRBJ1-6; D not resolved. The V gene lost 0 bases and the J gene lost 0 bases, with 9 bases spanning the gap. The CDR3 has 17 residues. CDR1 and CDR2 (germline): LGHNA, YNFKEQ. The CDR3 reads CASSQEPESSYNSPLHF. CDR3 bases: TGTGCCAGCAGCCAAGAGCCAGAGAGCTCCTATAATTCACCCCTCCACTTT.